The source of this TCR beta chain is a study of T cells in Graves' hyperthyroidism and ophthalmopathy. In its sample, this clonotype was seen a few times. Its antigen is unknown. Germline CDR1 LGHNA, CDR2 YSLEER. Trimming took 1 base from V and 1 from J, leaving 10 bases between them. The CDR3 spans 15 residues. TCR beta CDR3 sequences were amplified from RNA transcripts. HTBI primers were used for first-round RT-PCR of the TCR CDR3. Via MiXCR, TCRdb re-called the multiplex PCR reads, giving one row per CDR3 protein. Of just under 750,000 distinct CDR3 sequences listed, 30% to 40% were seen once; the top ten hold roughly 31%. Study findings and constraints: A median 6.5 months before onset, the model predicted ophthalmopathy.

The gene calls are TRBV4-3 and TRBJ1-1; D not certain. Sample: blood. The sequence derives from a woman aged 35 to 49 with Graves' hyperthyroidism. In nucleotides, the CDR3 is TGCGCCAGCAGCCAAGCGATGGAGGGGAACACTGAAGCTTTCTTT. It is translated as CASSQAMEGNTEAFF.